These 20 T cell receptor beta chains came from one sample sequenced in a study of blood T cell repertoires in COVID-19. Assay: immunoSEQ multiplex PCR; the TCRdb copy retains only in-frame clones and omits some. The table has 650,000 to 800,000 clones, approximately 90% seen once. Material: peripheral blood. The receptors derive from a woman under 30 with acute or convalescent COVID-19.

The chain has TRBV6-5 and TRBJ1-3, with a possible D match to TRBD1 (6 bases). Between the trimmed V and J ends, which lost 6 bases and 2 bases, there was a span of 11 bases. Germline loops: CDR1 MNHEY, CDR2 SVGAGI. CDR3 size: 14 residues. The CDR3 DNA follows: TGTGCCAGCAGACACACAGGGACTGGAAACACCATATATTTT. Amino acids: CASRHTGTGNTIYF.

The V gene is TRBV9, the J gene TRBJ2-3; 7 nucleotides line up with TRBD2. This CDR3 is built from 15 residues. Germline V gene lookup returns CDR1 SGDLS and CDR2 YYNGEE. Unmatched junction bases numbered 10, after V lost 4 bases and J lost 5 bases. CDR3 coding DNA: TGTGCCAGCAGCTTATCGGGGGGTATCGGAGATACGCAGTATTTT. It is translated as CASSLSGGIGDTQYF. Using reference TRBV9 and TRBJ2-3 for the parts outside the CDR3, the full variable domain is DSGVTQTPKHLITATGQRVTLRCSPRSGDLSVYWYQQSLDQGLQFLIQYYNGEERAKGNILERFSAQQFPDLHSELNLSSLELGDSALYFCASSLSGGIGDTQYFGPGTRLTVL.

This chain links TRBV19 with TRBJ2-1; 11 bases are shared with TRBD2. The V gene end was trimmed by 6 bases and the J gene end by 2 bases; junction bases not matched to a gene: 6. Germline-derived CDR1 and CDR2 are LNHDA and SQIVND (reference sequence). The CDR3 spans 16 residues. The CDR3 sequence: CASSLGTSGTYNEQFF. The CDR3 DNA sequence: TGTGCCAGTAGCCTAGGGACTAGCGGAACCTACAATGAGCAGTTCTTC.

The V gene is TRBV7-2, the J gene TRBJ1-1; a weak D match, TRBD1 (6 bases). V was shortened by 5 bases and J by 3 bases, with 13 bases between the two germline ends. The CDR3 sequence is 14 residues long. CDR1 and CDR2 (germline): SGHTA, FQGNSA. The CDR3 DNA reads TGTGCCAGCAGCCCCCGGCAGGGGCACACTGAAGCTTTCTTT. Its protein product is CASSPRQGHTEAFF.

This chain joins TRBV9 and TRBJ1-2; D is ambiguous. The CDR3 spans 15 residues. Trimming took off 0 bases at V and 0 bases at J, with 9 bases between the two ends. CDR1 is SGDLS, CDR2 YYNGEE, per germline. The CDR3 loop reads CASSVVTDANYGYTF. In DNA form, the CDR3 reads TGTGCCAGCAGCGTAGTCACAGATGCTAACTATGGCTACACCTTC.

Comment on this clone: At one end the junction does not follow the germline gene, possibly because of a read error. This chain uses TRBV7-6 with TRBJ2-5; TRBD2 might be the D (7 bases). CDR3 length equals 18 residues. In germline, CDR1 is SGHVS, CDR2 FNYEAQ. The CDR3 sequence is CASGFRGAGIGRQETQYF. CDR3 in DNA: TGTGCCAGCGGCTTCCGGGGGGCGGGGATAGGGAGGCAAGAGACCCAGTACTTC.

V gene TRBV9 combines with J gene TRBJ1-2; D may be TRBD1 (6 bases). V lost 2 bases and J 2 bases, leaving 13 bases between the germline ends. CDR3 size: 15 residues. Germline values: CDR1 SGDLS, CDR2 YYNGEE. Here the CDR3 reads CASSVPGVGNYGYTF. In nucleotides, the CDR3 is TGTGCCAGCAGCGTTCCAGGGGTGGGAAACTATGGCTACACCTTC.

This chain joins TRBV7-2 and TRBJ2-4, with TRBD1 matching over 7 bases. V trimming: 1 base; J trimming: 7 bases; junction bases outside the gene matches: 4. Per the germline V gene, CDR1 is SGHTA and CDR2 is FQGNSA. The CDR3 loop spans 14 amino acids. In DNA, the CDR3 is TGTGCCAGCAGCTTAGGGGGACAGCGGAACATTCAGTACTTC. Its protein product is CASSLGGQRNIQYF.

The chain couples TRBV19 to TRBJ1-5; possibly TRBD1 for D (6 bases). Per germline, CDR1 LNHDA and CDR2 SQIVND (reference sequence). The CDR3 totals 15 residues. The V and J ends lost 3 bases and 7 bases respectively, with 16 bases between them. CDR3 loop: CASSIPQGFLQPQHF. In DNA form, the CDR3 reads TGTGCCAGTAGTATCCCACAGGGCTTCCTACAGCCCCAGCATTTT. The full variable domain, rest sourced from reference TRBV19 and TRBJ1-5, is DGGITQSPKYLFRKEGQNVTLSCEQNLNHDAMYWYRQDPGQGLRLIYYSQIVNDFQKGDIAEGYSVSREKKESFPLTVTSAQKNPTAFYLCASSIPQGFLQPQHFGDGTRLSIL.

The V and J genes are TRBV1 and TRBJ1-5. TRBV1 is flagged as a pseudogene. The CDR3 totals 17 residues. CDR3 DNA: TGCACCAGCAGCCACCTAGGTGAGGCTTTTGGAAATCAGCCCCAGCATTTT. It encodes CTSSHLGEAFGNQPQHF.

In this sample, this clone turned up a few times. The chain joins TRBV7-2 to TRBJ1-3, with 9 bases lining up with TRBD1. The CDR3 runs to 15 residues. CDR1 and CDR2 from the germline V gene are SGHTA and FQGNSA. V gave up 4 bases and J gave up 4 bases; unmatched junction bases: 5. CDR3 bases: TGTGCCAGCAGCTCGACAGGGGGATCAGGAAACACCATATATTTT. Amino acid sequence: CASSSTGGSGNTIYF.

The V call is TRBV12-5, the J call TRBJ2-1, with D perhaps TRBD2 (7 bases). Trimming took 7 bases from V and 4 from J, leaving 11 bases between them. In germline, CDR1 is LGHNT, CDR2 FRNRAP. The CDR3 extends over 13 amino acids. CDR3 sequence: CASEGGVYNEQFF. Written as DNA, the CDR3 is TGTGCTAGTGAAGGGGGGGTGTACAATGAGCAGTTCTTC.

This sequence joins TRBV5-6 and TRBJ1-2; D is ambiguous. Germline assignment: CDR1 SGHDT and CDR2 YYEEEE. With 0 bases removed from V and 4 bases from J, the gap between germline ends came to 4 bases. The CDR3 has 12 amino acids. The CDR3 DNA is TGTGCCAGCAGCTTGGCCGGCTATGGCTACACCTTC. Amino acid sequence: CASSLAGYGYTF. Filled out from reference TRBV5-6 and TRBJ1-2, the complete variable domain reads DAGVTQSPTHLIKTRGQQVTLRCSPKSGHDTVSWYQQALGQGPQFIFQYYEEEERQRGNFPDRFSGHQFPNYSSELNVNALLLGDSALYLCASSLAGYGYTFGSGTRLTVV.

CDR3: CAWSVREGNTIYF. The CDR3 coding sequence is TGTGCCTGGAGTGTGCGAGAGGGAAACACCATATATTTT. V is TRBV30 and J is TRBJ1-3; unclear D gene. Trimming cost V 0 bases and J 4 bases, with 7 bases left between them. Germline assignment: CDR1 GTSNPN and CDR2 SVGIG (reference sequence). The CDR3 has 13 amino acids.

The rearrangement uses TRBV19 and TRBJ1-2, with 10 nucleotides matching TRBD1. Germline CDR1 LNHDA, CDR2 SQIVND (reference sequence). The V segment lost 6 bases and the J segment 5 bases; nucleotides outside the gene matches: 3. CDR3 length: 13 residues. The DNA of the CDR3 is TGTGCCAGTAGGGGGGACAGGGGATATGGCTACACCTTC. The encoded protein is CASRGDRGYGYTF.

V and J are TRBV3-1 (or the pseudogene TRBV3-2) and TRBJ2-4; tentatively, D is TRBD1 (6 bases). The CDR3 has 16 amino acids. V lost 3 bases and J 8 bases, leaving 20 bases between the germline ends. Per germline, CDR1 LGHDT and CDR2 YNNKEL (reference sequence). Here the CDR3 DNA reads TGTGCCAGCAGCCACGTCCCAGGGGTGGAGTGGGACATTCAGTACTTC. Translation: CASSHVPGVEWDIQYF.

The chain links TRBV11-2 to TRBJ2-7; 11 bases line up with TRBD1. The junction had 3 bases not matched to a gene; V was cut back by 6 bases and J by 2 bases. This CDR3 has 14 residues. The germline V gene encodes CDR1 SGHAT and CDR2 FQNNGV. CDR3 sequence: CASRLGQGAYEQYF. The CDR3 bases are TGTGCCAGCAGACTGGGACAGGGGGCCTACGAGCAGTACTTC.

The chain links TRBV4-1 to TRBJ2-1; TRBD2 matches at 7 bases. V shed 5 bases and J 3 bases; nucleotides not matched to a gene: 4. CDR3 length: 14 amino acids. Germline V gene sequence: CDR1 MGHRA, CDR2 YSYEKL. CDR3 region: CASSTSEIYNEQFF. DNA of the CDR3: TGCGCCAGCAGCACTAGCGAGATCTACAATGAGCAGTTCTTC.

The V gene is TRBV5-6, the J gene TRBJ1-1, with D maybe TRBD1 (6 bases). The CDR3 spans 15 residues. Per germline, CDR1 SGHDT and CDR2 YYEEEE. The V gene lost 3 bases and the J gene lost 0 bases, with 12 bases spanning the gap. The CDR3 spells CASSSDRLMNTEAFF. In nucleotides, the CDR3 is TGTGCCAGCAGCTCAGACAGGTTAATGAACACTGAAGCTTTCTTT.

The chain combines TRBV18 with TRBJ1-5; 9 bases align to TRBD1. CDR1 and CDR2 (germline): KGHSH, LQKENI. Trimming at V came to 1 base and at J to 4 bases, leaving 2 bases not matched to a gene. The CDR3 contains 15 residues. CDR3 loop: CASSPLGQGNQPQHF. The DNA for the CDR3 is TGTGCCAGCTCACCACTTGGACAGGGGAATCAGCCCCAGCATTTT.